The TCR delta chain under discussion was sequenced for a study of Vδ1+ human thymocytes. Study conclusions and caveats: Despite high sort purity, roughly 20% of thymic T cell receptor delta sequences were Vdelta2. Unexpected Vdelta2 sequences could cause misinterpretation of bulk repertoire data. Highly polyclonal TRG and TRD repertoires with Gaussian CDR3 length distributions appeared in thymus.

This clone was observed a few times. As yet, its antigen is unknown. The V gene end was trimmed by 1 base and the J gene end by 8 bases; junction bases not matched to a gene: 17. The CDR3 spans 19 residues. Looked up from germline, CDR1 is TSWWSYY and CDR2 is QGS. Sequences come from RNA converted to cDNA by reverse transcription. The CDR3 regions were amplified by multiplex PCR from V-gene primers to a constant-region primer. TCRdb reprocessed the multiplex PCR reads through CATT. This sample has about 75,000 delta-chain clones, with about 30% found just once. Alphabeta T cells were depleted, then CD3+ Vdelta1+ Vdelta2- thymocytes were FACS-sorted.

Sequencing was done on a sample of Vdelta1+ gamma-delta thymocytes from the thymus. Subset of the sample: FACS-sorted CD3+ TCRalphabeta- TCRVdelta1+ TCRVdelta2- thymocytes. The source is a boy less than two years old who had congenital heart surgery. The chain uses TRDV1 and TRDJ1; TRDD3 matches at 12 bases. The CDR3 is CALGEPHLESCWGIRKLIF. In DNA, the CDR3 is TGTGCTCTTGGGGAACCTCATCTAGAGTCGTGCTGGGGGATACGCAAACTCATCTTT.